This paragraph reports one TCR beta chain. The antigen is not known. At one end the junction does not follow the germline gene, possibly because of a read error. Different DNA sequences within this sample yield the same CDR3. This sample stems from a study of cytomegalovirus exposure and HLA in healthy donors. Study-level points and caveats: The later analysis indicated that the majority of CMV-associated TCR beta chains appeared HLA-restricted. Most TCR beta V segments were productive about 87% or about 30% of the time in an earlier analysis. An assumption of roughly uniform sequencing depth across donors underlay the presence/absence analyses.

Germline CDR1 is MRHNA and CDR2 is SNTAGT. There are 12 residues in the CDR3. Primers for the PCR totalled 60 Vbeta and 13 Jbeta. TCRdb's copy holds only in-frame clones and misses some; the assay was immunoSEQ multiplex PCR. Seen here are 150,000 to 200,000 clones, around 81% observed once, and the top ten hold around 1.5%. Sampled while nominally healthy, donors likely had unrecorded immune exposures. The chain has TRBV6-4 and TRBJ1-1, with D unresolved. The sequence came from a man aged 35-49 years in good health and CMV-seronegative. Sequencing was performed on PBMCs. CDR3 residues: CARGRLNTEAFF. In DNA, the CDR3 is TGTGCCAGGGGGAGGCTGAACACTGAAGCCTTCTTT.